The 6 T cell receptor beta chains reported below all come from one sample, sequenced in a study of T cell changes during pregnancy in multiple sclerosis. Using immunoSEQ multiplex PCR, the repertoire was profiled, and TCRdb retains in-frame clones only, with some absent. The sample consists of about 40,000 clones, more than 85% of them appearing once. The material was CD8+ T cells from peripheral blood mononuclear cells, obtained in the first trimester of pregnancy. These receptors were collected from a female donor with multiple sclerosis, enrolled in a pregnancy study.

V is TRBV13 and J is TRBJ1-1; no firm D call. The CDR3 is 13 residues long. Per the germline V gene, CDR1 is PRHDT and CDR2 is FYEKMQ (reference sequence). V lost 9 bases and J lost 4, with 15 bases in between. The CDR3 DNA is TGTGCCAGTAAGCTCGAGGAGGGCACTGAAGCTTTCTTT. Translation gives CASKLEEGTEAFF.

The chain is built from TRBV27 and TRBJ2-2; D might be TRBD1 (5 bases). From germline, CDR1 is MNHEY and CDR2 SMNVEV (reference sequence). The CDR3 has 15 amino acids. V dropped 0 bases and J dropped 6 bases, with 11 bases sitting between them. The CDR3 spells CASSLSSPTAGELFF. DNA of the CDR3: TGTGCCAGCAGTTTATCCTCTCCGACAGCCGGGGAGCTGTTTTTT.

The chain recombines TRBV4-1 with TRBJ1-1; D may be TRBD1 (6 bases). The CDR3 runs to 14 residues. Germline V lookup: CDR1 MGHRA, CDR2 YSYEKL. Trimming stripped 6 bases from V and 1 base from J, with 12 bases between. This CDR3 reads CASRIMGANTEAFF. The CDR3, as DNA: TGCGCCAGCAGAATTATGGGGGCGAACACTGAAGCTTTCTTT.

The chain has TRBV27 and TRBJ2-1; maybe TRBD2 (5 bases). V was clipped by 4 bases and J by 8 bases, with 18 bases between them. CDR1 is MNHEY, CDR2 SMNVEV, per germline (reference sequence). This CDR3 comprises 15 residues. This CDR3 is CASSYWASQVDEQFF. CDR3 nucleotides: TGTGCCAGCAGTTACTGGGCTAGCCAGGTCGATGAGCAGTTCTTC.

This rearrangement joins TRBV7-2 to TRBJ1-1; no firm D call. The length of the CDR3 is 13 residues. Trimming stripped 1 base from V and 7 bases from J, with 10 bases between. Germline-derived CDR1 and CDR2 are SGHTA and FQGNSA. The CDR3 nucleotides read TGTGCCAGCAGCTTAGGGTGGGCTATTGAAGCTTTCTTT. Encoded protein: CASSLGWAIEAFF.

The J gene is TRBJ2-1, the V gene TRBV27; 10 nucleotides match TRBD2. This CDR3 spans 15 amino acids. Trimming removed 6 bases from V and 5 bases from J; junction bases left unmatched: 7. Germline CDR1 MNHEY, CDR2 SMNVEV (reference sequence). CDR3 sequence: CASRLVAGGDNEQFF. In DNA form, the CDR3 reads TGTGCCAGCAGGCTTGTAGCGGGGGGTGACAATGAGCAGTTCTTC.